This T cell receptor (beta chain) derives from a study of T cells in Graves' hyperthyroidism and ophthalmopathy. Study in general: Specimen type is peripheral blood, collected at initial diagnosis prior to any treatment.

The investigators amplified TCR beta CDR3 regions from RNA transcripts. The HTBI primer set served for first-round RT-PCR of the TCR CDR3. Using its own MiXCR run on the multiplex PCR reads, TCRdb lists one record per CDR3 protein. The sample has 300,000 to 350,000 distinct CDR3 sequences, approximately 14% seen once. This clonotype occurred many times. Its target is unknown. Trimming cost V 6 bases and J 2 bases; bases outside gene matches: 3. From germline, CDR1 is SGHVS and CDR2 FQNEAQ. The CDR3 totals 14 residues. Findings and limits, study-wide: A 13 V-J model separated ophthalmopathy from stable hyperthyroidism.

Sequencing input: blood. The V call is TRBV7-8, the J call TRBJ1-3, with 8 bases matching TRBD1. The source is a woman aged 30 to 39 with Graves' hyperthyroidism. The CDR3 coding sequence is TGTGCCAGCAGGCGGGACAGGACTGGAAACACCATATATTTT. Translation gives CASRRDRTGNTIYF.